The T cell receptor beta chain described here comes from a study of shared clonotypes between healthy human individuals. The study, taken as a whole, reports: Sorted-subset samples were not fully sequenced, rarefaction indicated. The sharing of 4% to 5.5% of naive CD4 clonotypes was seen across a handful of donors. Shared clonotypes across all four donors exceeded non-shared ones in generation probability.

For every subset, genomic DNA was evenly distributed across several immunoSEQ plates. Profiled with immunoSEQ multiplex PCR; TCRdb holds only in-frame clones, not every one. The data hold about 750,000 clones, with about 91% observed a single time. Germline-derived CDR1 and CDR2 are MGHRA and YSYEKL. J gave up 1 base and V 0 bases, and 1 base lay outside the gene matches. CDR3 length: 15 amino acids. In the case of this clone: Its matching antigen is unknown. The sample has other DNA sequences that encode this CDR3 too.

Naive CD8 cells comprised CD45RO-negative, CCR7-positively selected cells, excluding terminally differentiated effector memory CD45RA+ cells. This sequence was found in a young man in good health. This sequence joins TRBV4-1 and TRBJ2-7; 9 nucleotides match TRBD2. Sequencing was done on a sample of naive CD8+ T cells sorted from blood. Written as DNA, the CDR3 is TGCGCCAGCAGCCAAGAGCTAGCGGGATCCTACGAGCAGTACTTC. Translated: CASSQELAGSYEQYF.